The source of this T cell receptor (beta chain) is a study of spatial heterogeneity in lung cancer. For the study at large: There were 72 donors, all of them untreated patients with early-stage non-small cell lung cancer. At a median of around two years after resection, follow-up PBMC samples were sequenced when available.

TCRdb independently ran MiXCR on the 5' RACE reads; one entry per CDR3 protein. The sample shows 50,000 to 60,000 distinct CDR3 sequences, less than 9.5% of them seen only once. With 4 bases removed from V and 10 bases from J, the gap between germline ends came to 20 bases. Germline CDR1 and CDR2: MGHDK and SYGVNS. CDR3 length equals 16 residues. This clonotype was detected a few times. The time point was: blood at routine non-recurrence follow-up after resection. Whole RNA, which was extracted from tumor, nontumor lung tissue or frozen PBMC, was sequenced without any cell sorting. The TCR sequence derives from a female donor with early-stage non-small cell lung cancer. The specimen comprised PBMCs, sampled at follow-up. The chain links TRBV25-1 to TRBJ1-6, with D perhaps matching TRBD1 (5 bases). CDR3 residues: CASSAHSRGVGSPLHF. In DNA, the CDR3 is TGTGCCAGCAGTGCCCATAGCCGGGGCGTTGGGTCACCCCTCCACTTT.